This record covers a single T cell receptor beta chain. Its antigen is as yet unknown. The PCR used 60 Vbeta and 13 Jbeta primers. In the authors' workflow: Unique TCR beta chains totaled roughly 81 million in a later count, with roughly 12 million of them shared. Repertoires were generated with immunoSEQ multiplex PCR, while TCRdb's copy carries only in-frame clones and drops some. The DNA gave D and trimming, while V, J and clone size come from that table. The sample yields about 200,000 clones, roughly 80% seen once. Deletions cut 5 bases from V and 3 bases from J, with 7 bases between. CDR1 SGHVS and CDR2 FQNEAQ come from the germline V gene. The CDR3 has 13 amino acids. These data are taken from a study of cytomegalovirus exposure and HLA in healthy donors. Points from the study as a whole: A later analysis showed that HLA-associated TCR beta chains had undergone more clonal expansion than equally common others. Diagnosis of cytomegalovirus status made by the classifier reportedly showed high specificity and sensitivity. Among TCR beta chains, those listed as cytomegalovirus-associated numbered about 160.

This clonotype originated in a woman under 30 in good health and CMV-seronegative. What was sequenced was PBMCs. The chain recombines TRBV7-8 with TRBJ1-4; D not resolved. In nucleotides, the CDR3 is TGTGCCAGCAGCGGAGGGCCTAATGAAAAACTGTTTTTT. Translation gives CASSGGPNEKLFF.